The present TCR beta chain was sequenced within a study of cytomegalovirus exposure and HLA in healthy donors. Turning to the study itself: It was reported in a later analysis that the same platform had been used for the 110 or so validation repertoires as for the roughly 650 first-cohort repertoires.

Here immunoSEQ multiplex PCR was the method, and the copy in TCRdb shows in-frame clones only, minus some. This sample has roughly 150,000 clones, with roughly nine tenths found just once. CDR3 length: 13 amino acids. V lost 3 bases and J 4 bases, leaving 6 bases between the germline ends. The germline V gene encodes CDR1 MNHNS and CDR2 SASEGT. Regarding this clone: Its antigen is as yet unknown.

Broader study findings: TCR beta chains numbering more than 150 were designated cytomegalovirus-associated. For most TCR sequences rarity was the rule, although some public TCRs occurred in many donors. The authors confirmed in vitro that a few CMV-associated chains were specific for CMV antigens.

The source is a woman between 18 and 30 years old in good health and CMV-seropositive. Material: PBMCs. The V and J genes are TRBV6-1 and TRBJ1-4, with D perhaps TRBD1 (5 bases). The CDR3 here is CASSEDNNEKLFF. The DNA for the CDR3 is TGTGCCAGCAGTGAGGACAATAATGAAAAACTGTTTTTT.